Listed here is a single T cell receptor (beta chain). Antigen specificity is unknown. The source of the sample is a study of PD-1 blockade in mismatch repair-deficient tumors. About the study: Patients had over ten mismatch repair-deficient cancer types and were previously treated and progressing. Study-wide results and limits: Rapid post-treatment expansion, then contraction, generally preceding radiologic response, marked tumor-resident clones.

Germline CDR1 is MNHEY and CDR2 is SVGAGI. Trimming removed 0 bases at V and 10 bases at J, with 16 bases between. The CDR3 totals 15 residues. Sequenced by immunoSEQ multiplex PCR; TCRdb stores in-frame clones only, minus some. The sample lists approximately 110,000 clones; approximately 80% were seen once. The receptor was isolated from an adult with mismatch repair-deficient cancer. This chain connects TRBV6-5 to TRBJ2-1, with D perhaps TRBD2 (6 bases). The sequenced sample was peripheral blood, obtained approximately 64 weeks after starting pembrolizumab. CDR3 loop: CASSYSTASAHEQFF. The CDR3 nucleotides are TGTGCCAGCAGTTACTCGACGGCTAGCGCCCACGAGCAGTTCTTC.